Each of the 13 T cell receptor beta chains below was sequenced from the same sample in a study of T cells after yellow fever vaccination. Each CDR3 protein is one row after TCRdb ran MiXCR on the 5' RACE reads. The data show a few hundred thousand distinct CDR3 sequences, around 7.3% seen once. Source: PBMCs, taken 35 to 50 days after the first yellow fever vaccination. These TCRs come from a man aged 18 to 35 who received the YFV17D yellow fever vaccine.

This clonotype turned up a few times. This sequence joins TRBV15 and TRBJ2-5; 10 bases agree with TRBD1. This CDR3 is built from 15 residues. Germline V gene sequence: CDR1 LNHNV, CDR2 YYDKDF (reference sequence). Trimming cost V 3 bases and J 4 bases; bases outside gene matches: 5. DNA for the CDR3: TGTGCCACCAGCAGCGGGGGACAGGGGTCAGAGACCCAGTACTTC. This codes for CATSSGGQGSETQYF.

This chain links TRBV6-5 with TRBJ1-3, with TRBD1 matching over 9 bases. The CDR3 has 15 amino acids. Germline lookup yields CDR1 MNHEY and CDR2 SVGAGI. V trimming: 0 bases; J trimming: 7 bases; junction bases outside the gene matches: 4. The CDR3 is CASSYSWTGANTIYF. In nucleotides, the CDR3 is TGTGCCAGCAGTTACTCTTGGACAGGGGCGAACACCATATATTTT.

This clonotype was seen more than once but under ten times. V usage is TRBV29-1 and J usage is TRBJ2-1, with TRBD2 matching over 8 bases. The V segment lost 1 base and the J segment 8 bases; nucleotides outside the gene matches: 10. Per germline, CDR1 SQVTM and CDR2 ANQGSEA. The CDR3 spans 15 residues. This chain's CDR3 is CSVEAGRGGRDEQFF. In DNA form, the CDR3 reads TGCAGCGTTGAAGCAGGGCGCGGGGGGCGCGATGAGCAGTTCTTC.

This clonotype came up many times. The chain is built from TRBV5-1 and TRBJ1-1; 8 bases are shared with TRBD1. Germline-derived CDR1 and CDR2 are SGHRS and YFSETQ. The J segment lost 4 bases and the V segment lost 4 bases, leaving 6 bases of the junction unmatched. CDR3 length: 14 residues. The CDR3: CASSEQGGSTEAFF. The CDR3 DNA is TGCGCCAGCAGCGAACAGGGGGGCTCCACTGAAGCTTTCTTT. The complete variable domain, with remaining parts taken from reference TRBV5-1 and TRBJ1-1, reads KAGVTQTPRYLIKTRGQQVTLSCSPISGHRSVSWYQQTPGQGLQFLFEYFSETQRNKGNFPGRFSGRQFSNSRSEMNVSTLELGDSALYLCASSEQGGSTEAFFGQGTRLTVV.

The rearrangement uses TRBV5-1 and TRBJ2-7, with D tentatively TRBD1 (5 bases). Trimming left V 4 bases short and J 5 bases short, with 7 bases between. Germline assignment: CDR1 SGHRS and CDR2 YFSETQ. The CDR3 spans 11 residues. Written as DNA, the CDR3 is TGCGCCAGCAGCCTACAGGACGAGCAGTACTTC. Amino acids: CASSLQDEQYF.

This clonotype was counted many times. The chain carries TRBV7-8 and TRBJ2-1; 9 bases align to TRBD1. V was pared by 7 bases and J by 6 bases, with 10 bases of the junction left unmatched. The CDR3 sequence is 15 residues long. Germline loops: CDR1 SGHVS, CDR2 FQNEAQ. The CDR3 region is CASTPEDRGINEQFF. The CDR3 nucleotides read TGTGCCAGCACACCCGAGGACAGGGGTATCAATGAGCAGTTCTTC.

This clonotype showed up many times. The chain recombines TRBV28 with TRBJ2-3; D remains unclear. V was cut by 6 bases and J by 2 bases, with 9 bases left in between. The CDR3 totals 13 residues. Looked up from germline, CDR1 is MDHEN and CDR2 is SYDVKM. The CDR3 DNA reads as TGTGCCAGCAGGCCGGTACCCACAGATACGCAGTATTTT. Translated: CASRPVPTDTQYF.

V and J are TRBV5-1 and TRBJ1-6, with 7 nucleotides matching TRBD1. V lost 3 bases and J lost 7; bases outside the gene matches: 7. This CDR3 has 15 residues. The germline V gene encodes CDR1 SGHRS and CDR2 YFSETQ. In nucleotides, the CDR3 is TGCGCCAGCAGCTCGTTTGGGACAGAGAATTCACCCCTCCACTTT. Translation gives CASSSFGTENSPLHF.

The genes are TRBV12-3 or TRBV12-4 and TRBJ2-7; TRBD1 aligns across 7 bases. The CDR3 has 19 residues. The J segment lost 0 bases and the V segment lost 3 bases, leaving 17 bases of the junction unmatched. The CDR3 loop reads CASSLGIWAGTESSYEQYV. The CDR3 DNA is TGTGCCAGCAGTTTGGGGATTTGGGCCGGGACAGAGAGCTCCTACGAGCAGTACGTC.

This clonotype was counted ten times or more. The chain uses TRBV24-1 and TRBJ2-3, with a tentative D call TRBD2 (5 bases). Trimming stripped 5 bases from V and 3 bases from J, with 14 bases between. The CDR3 loop spans 15 amino acids. The germline CDR1 and CDR2 sequences are KGHDR and SFDVKD. CDR3 loop: CATSGPPSGTDTQYF. The CDR3 DNA follows: TGTGCCACCAGTGGCCCCCCATCGGGGACAGATACGCAGTATTTT.

There are many counts of this clonotype. The chain couples TRBV20-1 to TRBJ1-6, with D possibly being TRBD1 (6 bases). Trimming took 2 bases from V and 6 from J, leaving 17 bases between them. CDR3 length: 16 amino acids. Germline V gene lookup returns CDR1 DFQATT and CDR2 SNEGSKA (reference sequence). In nucleotides, the CDR3 is TGCAGTGCTAGACACAACGGGGGCGTCGTTAATTCACCCCTCCACTTT. The encoded protein is CSARHNGGVVNSPLHF.

The table lists this clonotype with a few counts. V and J are TRBV7-9 and TRBJ2-1, with a tentative D call TRBD2 (6 bases). Trimming pared 7 bases from V and 6 bases from J, leaving 10 bases between. CDR1 and CDR2 from the germline V gene are SEHNR and FQNEAQ (reference sequence). This CDR3 is 12 amino acids long. The CDR3 loop reads CASTGDFNEQFF. CDR3 coding DNA: TGTGCCAGCACCGGGGACTTCAATGAGCAGTTCTTC.

This clonotype was picked up many times. The chain employs TRBV11-2 and TRBJ2-3; D possibly corresponds to TRBD1 (5 bases). CDR1 SGHAT and CDR2 FQNNGV come from the germline V gene. The CDR3 length is 13 residues. The V and J ends lost 5 bases and 2 bases respectively, with 8 bases between them. CDR3 in DNA: TGTGCCAGCAGCGGGGCAAACACAGATACGCAGTATTTT. It yields the protein CASSGANTDTQYF.